This T cell receptor (beta chain) emerged from a study of beta chain features in type 1 diabetes. Study-wide results and caveats: Cells with high TCR expression could be over-represented by cDNA sequencing. All four CD4+ subsets from Type 1 diabetes patients carried moderately but significantly shorter TCRB CDR3s. For type 1 diabetes patients, VDJ junctions showed fewer insertions and more deletions.

Since all of the isolated RNA was reverse transcribed, expressed TCRB transcripts were what got sequenced. Clones were read by immunoSEQ multiplex PCR, and TCRdb kept only the in-frame ones, dropping some. The sample lists under 45,000 clones, 50% occurring once. As for this clone: Its antigen remains unidentified.

V was pared by 5 bases and J by 3 bases, with 5 bases of the junction left unmatched. Germline-derived CDR1 and CDR2 are MDHEN and SYDVKM. CDR3 length: 15 residues. The receptor's source is a woman aged 25 to 39 in good health. Sequenced sample: stem cell memory CD4+ T cells from blood. The chain combines TRBV28 with TRBJ2-5; 11 bases map to TRBD2. For the CDR3, the DNA is TGTGCCAGCAGTCCCAGACTAGCGGGGAAAGAGACCCAGTACTTC. This translates into CASSPRLAGKETQYF. The full variable domain, its missing parts supplied by reference TRBV28 and TRBJ2-5, is DVKVTQSSRYLVKRTGEKVFLECVQDMDHENMFWYRQDPGLGLRLIYFSYDVKMKEKGDIPEGYSVSREKKERFSLILESASTNQTSMYLCASSPRLAGKETQYFGPGTRLLVL.